The next 17 T cell receptor beta chains were all read from a single sample in a study of cytomegalovirus exposure and HLA in healthy donors. With 60 Vbeta and 13 Jbeta primers, the PCR was carried out. Produced via immunoSEQ multiplex PCR; TCRdb's table is partial and in-frame only. This table has more than 100,000 clones, over 80% appearing once. Sequences were obtained from PBMCs. The receptors were gathered from a man aged 25 to 45 in good health and CMV-seronegative.

The CDR3 bases are TGCGCCAGCAGCATGACAGGGAAGGGGGAGAGTGGCTACACCTTC. Protein product: CASSMTGKGESGYTF. The rearrangement uses TRBV5-1 and TRBJ1-2, with 7 positions matching TRBD1. CDR1 is SGHRS, CDR2 YFSETQ, per germline. The V and J ends lost 4 bases and 7 bases, in that order; junction bases with no gene match: 13. CDR3 length: 15 residues.

The CDR3 reads CASSLGQGLSRQPQHF. CDR3 coding DNA: TGTGCCAGCAGCTTGGGACAGGGCCTTTCTCGTCAGCCCCAGCATTTT. The chain carries TRBV7-6 and TRBJ1-5, with TRBD1 matching over 9 bases. The CDR3 is made up of 16 amino acids. The V and J ends lost 3 bases and 6 bases, in that order; junction bases with no gene match: 9. In germline, CDR1 is SGHVS, CDR2 FNYEAQ.

The J gene is TRBJ1-3, the V gene TRBV28; D gene uncertain. The CDR3 extends over 13 amino acids. Germline values: CDR1 MDHEN, CDR2 SYDVKM. V gave up 1 base and J gave up 4 bases, with 5 bases separating them. The CDR3 DNA follows: TGTGCCAGCAGTTTATCACAAGGAAACACCATATATTTT. Protein sequence: CASSLSQGNTIYF.

This chain links TRBV10-2 with TRBJ2-7; D is perhaps TRBD2 (6 bases). Germline CDR1 and CDR2: WSHSY and SAAADI. Trimming removed 6 bases at V and 2 bases at J, with 14 bases between. CDR3 length equals 14 residues. CDR3 sequence reads: CASRYGGPTYEQYF. The CDR3 region has the DNA TGCGCCAGCAGATACGGGGGTCCCACCTACGAGCAGTACTTC.

The chain uses TRBV4-1 and TRBJ2-7; a weak D match, TRBD1 (6 bases). The ends were cut back, 0 bases at V and 4 bases at J, with 13 bases in the middle. CDR1 is MGHRA, CDR2 YSYEKL, per germline. This CDR3 comprises 15 residues. CDR3 nucleotide sequence: TGCGCCAGCAGCCAAGAGCCAGGACAGCAGTACGAGCAGTACTTC. It is translated as CASSQEPGQQYEQYF.

This chain links TRBV14 with TRBJ1-2; D perhaps matches TRBD1 (5 bases). The CDR3 contains 11 residues. Germline V gives CDR1 SGHDN, CDR2 FVKESK. The ends were cut back, 0 bases at V and 14 bases at J, with 10 bases in the middle. The CDR3 nucleotides are TGTGCCAGCAGCCAAGATACGGGGGAAACCTTC. As protein: CASSQDTGETF.

The J gene is TRBJ2-5, the V gene TRBV5-6; D remains ambiguous. This CDR3 is 14 amino acids long. Trimming took 0 bases from V and 3 from J, leaving 9 bases between them. In germline, CDR1 is SGHDT, CDR2 YYEEEE. The CDR3 spells CASSLGLLEETQYF. The CDR3 region has the DNA TGTGCCAGCAGCTTGGGACTTTTGGAAGAGACCCAGTACTTC.

The count of this clone is one. This sample includes further DNA sequences coding for the same CDR3. This chain uses TRBV18 with TRBJ2-2; 10 bases align to TRBD1. V gave up 4 bases and J gave up 1 base; unmatched junction bases: 3. This CDR3 contains 16 residues. The V gene's germline CDR1 is KGHSH and CDR2 LQKENI. CDR3: CASSLRTGGNTGELFF. The CDR3 DNA is TGTGCCAGCTCACTACGGACAGGGGGGAACACCGGGGAGCTGTTTTTT.

This chain uses TRBV5-5 with TRBJ1-6, with a possible D match to TRBD1 (5 bases). V was clipped by 7 bases and J by 0 bases, with 5 bases between them. The CDR3 is 13 amino acids. CDR1 is SGHKS and CDR2 is YYEKEE in the germline V gene (reference sequence). The DNA of the CDR3 is TGTGCCAGCGGGGCCTCCTATAATTCACCCCTCCACTTT. Its translation: CASGASYNSPLHF.

The V gene is TRBV5-1, the J gene TRBJ2-2, with D possibly matching TRBD2 (5 bases). Trimming left V 2 bases short and J 2 bases short, with 13 bases between. Germline assignment: CDR1 SGHRS and CDR2 YFSETQ. There are 16 residues in the CDR3. The CDR3 reads CASSFPRTGNTGELFF. CDR3 DNA sequence: TGCGCCAGCAGCTTTCCTCGGACTGGCAACACCGGGGAGCTGTTTTTT.

This chain uses TRBV27 with TRBJ2-1; possible D gene TRBD1, 6 bases. Germline values: CDR1 MNHEY, CDR2 SMNVEV (reference sequence). V was pared by 4 bases and J by 3 bases, with 19 bases between. The CDR3 loop spans 17 amino acids. CDR3 amino acids: CASSSGARVDHYNEQFF. The CDR3, as DNA: TGTGCCAGCAGTTCAGGGGCCCGGGTTGATCACTACAATGAGCAGTTCTTC.

The V call is TRBV14, the J call TRBJ2-7; perhaps TRBD2 as D (5 bases). Per germline, CDR1 SGHDN and CDR2 FVKESK. This CDR3 comprises 12 residues. Between the trimmed V and J ends, which lost 3 bases and 5 bases, there was a span of 8 bases. CDR3 sequence (DNA): TGTGCCAGCAGCCATCCGGGAAACGAGCAGTACTTC. Amino acids: CASSHPGNEQYF.

The rearrangement uses TRBV4-2 and TRBJ2-7; possibly TRBD1 for D (5 bases). Trimming pared 3 bases from V and 1 base from J, leaving 16 bases between. This CDR3 comprises 16 residues. Germline V gives CDR1 LGHNA, CDR2 YNFKEQ. The CDR3 protein is CASSQRLGVESYEQYF. For the CDR3, the DNA is TGTGCCAGCAGCCAGCGCTTAGGGGTGGAATCCTACGAGCAGTACTTC.

V is TRBV9 and J is TRBJ2-7; D might be TRBD1 (6 bases). Between the trimmed V and J ends, which lost 0 bases and 7 bases, there was a span of 17 bases. CDR1 and CDR2 (germline): SGDLS, YYNGEE. The CDR3 is made up of 15 amino acids. The CDR3 sequence: CASSVGGLGRTEQYF. CDR3 in DNA: TGTGCCAGCAGCGTAGGGGGGCTGGGGAGAACTGAGCAGTACTTC.

The chain recombines TRBV6-5 with TRBJ2-7, with D perhaps matching TRBD2 (6 bases). This CDR3 has 14 amino acids. In germline, CDR1 is MNHEY, CDR2 SVGAGI. Trimming cost V 5 bases and J 2 bases, with 13 bases left between them. CDR3 residues: CASSVREVAYEQYF. The CDR3 DNA reads as TGTGCCAGCAGTGTCAGGGAGGTGGCCTACGAGCAGTACTTC.

The gene calls are TRBV6-7 and TRBJ2-7, with 11 bases matching TRBD1. TRBV6-7 is flagged as an ORF with uncertain function. J lost 3 bases, V lost 6 bases, and 1 base had no gene match. The CDR3 has 13 amino acids. The CDR3 DNA reads TGTGCCAGCAGGGGGACAGGGGGCTACGAGCAGTACTTC. Translation gives CASRGTGGYEQYF.

In this sample, this clone turned up once. The chain joins TRBV11-2 to TRBJ2-3; D perhaps matches TRBD1 (5 bases). Between the trimmed V and J ends, which lost 1 base and 4 bases, there was a span of 12 bases. Germline V gene lookup returns CDR1 SGHAT and CDR2 FQNNGV. The CDR3 covers 15 residues. The DNA for the CDR3 is TGTGCCAGCAGCTTAGGTATCGCAGGGTCAGATACGCAGTATTTT. Amino acids: CASSLGIAGSDTQYF. Variable domain in full (rest from reference TRBV11-2 and TRBJ2-3): EAGVAQSPRYKIIEKRQSVAFWCNPISGHATLYWYQQILGQGPKLLIQFQNNGVVDDSQLPKDRFSAERLKGVDSTLKIQPAKLEDSAVYLCASSLGIAGSDTQYFGPGTRLTVL.